Shown below are 24 T cell receptor beta chains from a single sample sequenced in a study of regulatory T cells in long-lasting Graves disease. TCR beta libraries were built with iRepertoire HTBI primers and Arm-PCR of CDR3 regions. TCRdb ran MiXCR on the multiplex PCR reads and lists one entry per CDR3 protein. The table lists approximately 690,000 distinct CDR3 sequences, approximately 31% of them singletons. Time point given: persistent/refractory GD, antithyroid drugs over 5 years with positive TRAb. The authors made the TCR library using RNA they extracted from PBMCs. Sequences were derived from peripheral blood mononuclear cells (PBMCs), sampled when the disease was refractory, from a patient treated with antithyroid drugs. Receptor source: a female donor with Graves disease.

This clonotype showed up just a few times. The V and J genes are TRBV6-2 or TRBV6-3 and TRBJ2-1, with 7 positions matching TRBD2. Germline V CDR1 and CDR2: MNHEY, SVGEGT. V shed 8 bases, J shed 0 bases, and the junction held 10 bases outside the gene matches. The CDR3 has 16 residues. CDR3 sequence reads: CASGRALDASYNEQFF. The CDR3 coding sequence is TGTGCCAGCGGGAGGGCCTTAGATGCCTCCTACAATGAGCAGTTCTTC.

This clonotype has a handful of counts. The chain links TRBV6-1 to TRBJ1-1; 9 bases are shared with TRBD1. Unmatched junction bases numbered 5, after V lost 8 bases and J lost 4 bases. The CDR3 has 13 residues. Germline V CDR1 and CDR2: MNHNS, SASEGT. CDR3 coding DNA: TGTGCCAGCCAGGGACAGGGCGGCACTGAAGCTTTCTTT. Residues: CASQGQGGTEAFF.

The gene calls are TRBV19 and TRBJ2-2; D is undetermined. The germline gives CDR1 LNHDA, CDR2 SQIVND (reference sequence). The CDR3 sequence is 12 residues long. The V and J ends lost 3 bases and 3 bases respectively, with 2 bases between them. The CDR3 region has the DNA TGTGCCAGTAGTATGGACACCGGGGAGCTGTTTTTT. It specifies CASSMDTGELFF.

Notes on this clonotype: At one of its ends the junction is not consistent with the germline gene, which may arise from a read error. The chain recombines TRBV3-1 with TRBJ2-2, with a possible D match to TRBD2 (5 bases). Germline assignment: CDR1 LGHDT and CDR2 YNNKEL (reference sequence). The CDR3 is 15 residues long. The CDR3 protein is CASSQKPSNTGEPFF. The DNA for the CDR3 is TGTGCCAGCAGCCAGAAACCGAGTAACACCGGGGAGCCGTTTTTT.

This clonotype showed up just a few times. The chain combines TRBV27 with TRBJ1-5; tentatively, D is TRBD1 (6 bases). Germline assignment: CDR1 MNHEY and CDR2 SMNVEV (reference sequence). The V end lost 3 bases, the J end lost 3 bases, and 12 bases lay between the germline ends. The CDR3 extends over 15 amino acids. The CDR3 is CASSFLQGNNQPQHF. For the CDR3, the DNA is TGTGCCAGCAGTTTCCTCCAGGGGAACAATCAGCCCCAGCATTTT.

This rearrangement joins TRBV29-1 to TRBJ2-7, with 11 nucleotides matching TRBD1. This CDR3 spans 16 amino acids. CDR1 is SQVTM and CDR2 is ANQGSEA in the germline V gene. V gave up 5 bases and J gave up 2 bases; unmatched junction bases: 11. This chain's CDR3 is CSVSDRGRGTPYEQYF. The CDR3 DNA follows: TGCAGCGTTTCGGACAGGGGGCGGGGTACTCCCTACGAGCAGTACTTC.

This clonotype was observed at least ten times. This chain uses TRBV2 with TRBJ1-4, with D perhaps TRBD1 (5 bases). Germline loops: CDR1 SNHLY, CDR2 FYNNEI. Trimming left V 4 bases short and J 7 bases short, with 10 bases between. The CDR3 is 13 amino acids. The CDR3 region is CASSGGESEKLFF. DNA for the CDR3: TGTGCCAGCAGTGGAGGGGAGAGTGAAAAACTGTTTTTT.

In its sample, this clonotype was seen a few times. V is TRBV7-8 and J is TRBJ1-1; unclear D gene. V lost 0 bases and J 8 bases, leaving 10 bases between the germline ends. Germline V gene lookup returns CDR1 SGHVS and CDR2 FQNEAQ. The CDR3 is 13 residues long. The CDR3 coding sequence is TGTGCCAGCAGCTTAGCGGTCATGCAGGAAGCTTTCTTT. Residues: CASSLAVMQEAFF.

CDR3 DNA sequence: TGTGCCAGCAGCTTTTATGAACTAGCGGGAGGGCCCTCGTACCAAGAGACCCAGTACTTC. It encodes CASSFYELAGGPSYQETQYF. The chain links TRBV7-2 to TRBJ2-5; 13 nucleotides agree with TRBD2. J lost 0 bases, V lost 3 bases, and 13 bases had no gene match. CDR3 length: 20 residues. CDR1 and CDR2 from the germline V gene are SGHTA and FQGNSA. The full variable domain, rest sourced from reference TRBV7-2 and TRBJ2-5, is GAGVSQSPSNKVTEKGKDVELRCDPISGHTALYWYRQSLGQGLEFLIYFQGNSAPDKSGLPSDRFSAERTGGSVSTLTIQRTQQEDSAVYLCASSFYELAGGPSYQETQYFGPGTRLLVL.

The gene calls are TRBV4-1 and TRBJ2-7; 14 nucleotides align to TRBD2. The V and J ends lost 0 bases and 3 bases, in that order; junction bases with no gene match: 10. The CDR3 extends over 19 amino acids. Germline assignment: CDR1 MGHRA and CDR2 YSYEKL. The CDR3 DNA reads TGCGCCAGCAGCCAAGAGACCCCAAGAGGACTAGCGGGAGGCTACGAGCAGTACTTC. Translating it yields CASSQETPRGLAGGYEQYF.

This clonotype was seen at least ten times. V is TRBV12-3 or TRBV12-4 and J is TRBJ2-6; D ambiguous. The CDR3 covers 13 residues. Trimming stripped 6 bases from V and 0 bases from J, with 3 bases between. The CDR3 nucleotides are TGTGCCAGCAGGGACTCTGGGGCCAACGTCCTGACTTTC. It codes for CASRDSGANVLTF.

The gene calls are TRBV4-2 and TRBJ2-7, with 10 positions matching TRBD2. V lost 0 bases, J lost 4 bases, and 3 bases stayed unmatched. Germline loops: CDR1 LGHNA, CDR2 YNFKEQ. The CDR3 runs 15 residues. Here the CDR3 reads CASSQEASGRYEQYF. CDR3 sequence (DNA): TGTGCCAGCAGCCAAGAGGCTAGCGGGAGATACGAGCAGTACTTC.

The chain is built from TRBV11-2 and TRBJ2-5; D uncertain. The CDR3 length is 13 residues. The germline CDR1 and CDR2 sequences are SGHAT and FQNNGV. V was pared by 0 bases and J by 5 bases, with 7 bases between. The CDR3 loop is CASSLDSPETQYF. The DNA for the CDR3 is TGTGCCAGCAGCTTAGATTCTCCGGAGACCCAGTACTTC.

The CDR3 is CASSLSWELEETQYF. The DNA for the CDR3 is TGTGCCAGCAGTTTATCCTGGGAGCTGGAGGAGACCCAGTACTTC. V gene TRBV27 combines with J gene TRBJ2-5; TRBD2 is a possible D gene (5 bases). Germline assignment: CDR1 MNHEY and CDR2 SMNVEV (reference sequence). The germline V and J ends were trimmed by 0 bases and 5 bases, with 13 bases remaining between them. The CDR3 is 15 amino acids.

A few counts support this clonotype. The chain recombines TRBV27 with TRBJ1-1; D unresolved. The CDR3 extends over 15 amino acids. Germline V lookup: CDR1 MNHEY, CDR2 SMNVEV (reference sequence). The V gene lost 3 bases and the J gene lost 2 bases, with 13 bases spanning the gap. The CDR3 loop reads CASSLQALTNTEAFF. The CDR3 nucleotides read TGTGCCAGCAGTTTGCAGGCACTTACCAACACTGAAGCTTTCTTT.

This clonotype was picked up a small number of times. The V and J genes are TRBV27 and TRBJ2-7; a possible D gene is TRBD2 (6 bases). Germline CDR1 is MNHEY and CDR2 is SMNVEV (reference sequence). The CDR3 length is 15 residues. The V end was cut by 3 bases, the J end by 7 bases, with 19 bases between. The CDR3 loop is CASSLLPSGTGEQYF. CDR3 nucleotide sequence: TGTGCCAGCAGTTTGCTCCCCTCAGGGACTGGGGAGCAGTACTTC.

This clonotype was counted at least ten times. V is TRBV2 and J is TRBJ2-5; weak D call: TRBD1 (5 bases). Germline CDR1 reads SNHLY; CDR2 reads FYNNEI. The CDR3 consists of 15 residues. The V end lost 7 bases, the J end lost 1 base, and 16 bases lay between the germline ends. In DNA form, the CDR3 reads TGTGCCAGCAAGGGGTCTCTTGGATTCCAAGAGACCCAGTACTTC. This gives the protein CASKGSLGFQETQYF.

The genes are TRBV7-9 and TRBJ1-1, with TRBD1 matching 8 bases. Germline trimming cut 5 bases from V and 7 bases from J; bases unmatched to any gene: 12. Germline V lookup: CDR1 SEHNR, CDR2 FQNEAQ (reference sequence). The CDR3 is made up of 15 amino acids. The CDR3 DNA sequence: TGTGCCAGCAGCCCCTCGGACAGGGTAGCGCTTGAAGCTTTCTTT. Encoded protein: CASSPSDRVALEAFF.

The chain recombines TRBV24-1 with TRBJ1-5; tentative D call: TRBD1 (6 bases). V was pared by 5 bases and J by 7 bases, with 14 bases between. CDR3 length: 14 amino acids. Germline loops: CDR1 KGHDR, CDR2 SFDVKD. The CDR3 sequence: CATSGSGGRQPQHF. The CDR3 DNA reads TGTGCCACCAGTGGGTCTGGGGGGCGGCAGCCCCAGCATTTT.

This chain uses TRBV12-3 or TRBV12-4 with TRBJ1-5, with 8 bases aligning to TRBD1. The CDR3 length is 13 residues. V lost 5 bases, J lost 7 bases, and 4 bases stayed unmatched. CDR3 residues: CASSTAGGQPQHF. The CDR3 bases are TGTGCCAGCAGTACGGCAGGGGGCCAGCCCCAGCATTTT.

This clonotype appeared a few times. CDR3 loop: CAWRREGTETQYF. The CDR3 DNA sequence: TGTGCCTGGAGGAGGGAGGGGACGGAGACCCAGTACTTC. J is TRBJ2-5 and V is TRBV30, with TRBD2 identical over 7 bases. V was pared by 3 bases and J by 5 bases, with 6 bases of the junction left unmatched. The germline V gene has CDR1 GTSNPN and CDR2 SVGIG (reference sequence). The CDR3 has 13 amino acids. The whole variable domain, remainder taken from reference TRBV30 and TRBJ2-5, is SQTIHQWPATLVQPVGSPLSLECTVEGTSNPNLYWYRQAAGRGLQLLFYSVGIGQISSEVPQNLSASRPQDRQFILSSKKLLLSDSGFYLCAWRREGTETQYFGPGTRLLVL.

The chain is built from TRBV11-2 and TRBJ1-1, with D tentatively TRBD1 (6 bases). The germline V gene has CDR1 SGHAT and CDR2 FQNNGV. The CDR3 has 16 residues. Trimming left V 5 bases short and J 1 base short, with 17 bases between. The CDR3: CASSRLGLTGNTEAFF. The CDR3 region has the DNA TGTGCCAGCAGCCGTCTAGGCCTGACAGGGAACACTGAAGCTTTCTTT.

The chain employs TRBV29-1 and TRBJ2-6, with TRBD1 as a possible D gene (5 bases). The length of the CDR3 is 15 residues. CDR1 and CDR2 from the germline V gene are SQVTM and ANQGSEA. Trimming took off 3 bases at V and 0 bases at J, with 9 bases between the two ends. The CDR3 coding sequence is TGCAGCGTTGAGGGGCGCCGCTCTGGGGCCAACGTCCTGACTTTC. It yields the protein CSVEGRRSGANVLTF. Filled out from reference TRBV29-1 and TRBJ2-6, the complete variable domain reads SAVISQKPSRDICQRGTSLTIQCQVDSQVTMMFWYRQQPGQSLTLIATANQGSEATYESGFVIDKFPISRPNLTFSTLTVSNMSPEDSSIYLCSVEGRRSGANVLTFGAGSRLTVL.

With respect to this clonotype: A read error may account for a junction end that differs from germline. This chain connects TRBV12-3 or TRBV12-4 to TRBJ2-4; 7 nucleotides align to TRBD1. The CDR3 sequence is 13 residues long. Here the CDR3 DNA reads TGTGCCAGCAGTGGGACAGAACTAAACACTCAGTACTTC. Its protein product is CASSGTELNTQYF.